This entry describes one T cell receptor beta chain. What it binds is not known. This sample stems from a study of T cell responses to AZD1222 COVID-19 vaccine. Across the study: Whether given at about 4 or about 12 weeks, second doses were pooled. Study results and limitations: A mostly white British donor set with more females was recruited, and clonal diversity was possibly underestimated. Two AZD1222 administrations were followed by greater Spike-specific TCR breadth and depth.

Germline V gene data show CDR1 as MDHEN and CDR2 as SYDVKM. V trimming: 6 bases; J trimming: 6 bases; junction bases outside the gene matches: 11. The CDR3 has 14 residues. Sequenced by immunoSEQ multiplex PCR; TCRdb stores in-frame clones only, minus some. The table includes approximately 110,000 clones, more than 85% detected once. The input for sequencing was peripheral blood, taken on day 0 of AZD1222 vaccination. The V call is TRBV28, the J call TRBJ2-7; 7 bases map to TRBD2. This TCR was recovered from an adult in good health. In DNA form, the CDR3 reads TGTGCCAGCAGCCTAAGGGGACTACGGAGCGAGCAGTACTTC. Translating gives CASSLRGLRSEQYF. The full variable domain, completed using reference TRBV28 and TRBJ2-7, is DVKVTQSSRYLVKRTGEKVFLECVQDMDHENMFWYRQDPGLGLRLIYFSYDVKMKEKGDIPEGYSVSREKKERFSLILESASTNQTSMYLCASSLRGLRSEQYFGPGTRLTVT.